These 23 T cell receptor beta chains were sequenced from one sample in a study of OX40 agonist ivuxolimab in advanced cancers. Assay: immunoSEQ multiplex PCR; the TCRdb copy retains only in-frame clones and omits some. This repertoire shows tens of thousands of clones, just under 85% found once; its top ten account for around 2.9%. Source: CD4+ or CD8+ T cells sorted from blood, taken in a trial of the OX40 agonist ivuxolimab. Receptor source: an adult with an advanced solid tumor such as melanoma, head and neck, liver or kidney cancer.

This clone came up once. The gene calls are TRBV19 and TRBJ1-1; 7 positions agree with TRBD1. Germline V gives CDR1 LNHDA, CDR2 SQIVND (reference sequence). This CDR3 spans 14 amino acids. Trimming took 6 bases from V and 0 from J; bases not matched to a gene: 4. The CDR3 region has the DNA TGTGCCAGTAGCCCGGACAGGATGAACACTGAAGCTTTCTTT. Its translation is CASSPDRMNTEAFF.

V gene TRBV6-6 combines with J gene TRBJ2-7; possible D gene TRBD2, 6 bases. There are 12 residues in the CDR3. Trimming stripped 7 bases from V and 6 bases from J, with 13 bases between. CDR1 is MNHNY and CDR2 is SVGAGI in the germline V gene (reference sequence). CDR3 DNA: TGTGCCAGCACTTCCACTAGCACCGAGCAGTACTTC. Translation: CASTSTSTEQYF.

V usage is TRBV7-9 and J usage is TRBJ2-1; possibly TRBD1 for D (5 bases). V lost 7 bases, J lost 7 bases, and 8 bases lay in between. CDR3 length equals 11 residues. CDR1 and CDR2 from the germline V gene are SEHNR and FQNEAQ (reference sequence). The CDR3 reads CASIKGNEQFF. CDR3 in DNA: TGTGCCAGCATAAAGGGGAATGAGCAGTTCTTC.

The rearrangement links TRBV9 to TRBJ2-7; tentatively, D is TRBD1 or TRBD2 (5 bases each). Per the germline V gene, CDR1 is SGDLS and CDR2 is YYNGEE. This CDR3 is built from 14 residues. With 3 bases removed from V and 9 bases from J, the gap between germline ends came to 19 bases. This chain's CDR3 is CASSGEGHRMWQYF. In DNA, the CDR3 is TGTGCCAGCAGCGGCGAGGGGCACAGGATGTGGCAGTACTTC.

The CDR3, as DNA: TGTGCCTGCAACAGGAACACCGGGGAGCTGTTTTTT. It encodes CACNRNTGELFF. The V and J genes are TRBV28 and TRBJ2-2; no firm D call. Looked up from germline, CDR1 is MDHEN and CDR2 is SYDVKM. V lost 11 bases, J lost 1 base, and 8 bases lay in between. This CDR3 is built from 12 residues.

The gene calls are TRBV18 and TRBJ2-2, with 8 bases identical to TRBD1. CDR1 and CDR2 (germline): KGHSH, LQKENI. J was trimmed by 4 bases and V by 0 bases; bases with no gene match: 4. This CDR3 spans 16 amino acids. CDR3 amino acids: CASSPPRTGSTGELFF. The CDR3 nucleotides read TGTGCCAGCTCACCACCGAGGACAGGGAGCACCGGGGAGCTGTTTTTT. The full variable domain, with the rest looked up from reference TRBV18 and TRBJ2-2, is NAGVMQNPRHLVRRRGQEARLRCSPMKGHSHVYWYRQLPEEGLKFMVYLQKENIIDESGMPKERFSAEFPKEGPSILRIQQVVRGDSAAYFCASSPPRTGSTGELFFGEGSRLTVL.

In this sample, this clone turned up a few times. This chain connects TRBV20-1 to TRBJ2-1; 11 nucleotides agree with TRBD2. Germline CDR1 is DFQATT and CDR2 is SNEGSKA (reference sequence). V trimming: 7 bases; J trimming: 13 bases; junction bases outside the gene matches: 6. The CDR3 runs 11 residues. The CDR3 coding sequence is TGCAGTGTCCGGACTAGCGGGTTACAGTTCTTC. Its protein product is CSVRTSGLQFF.

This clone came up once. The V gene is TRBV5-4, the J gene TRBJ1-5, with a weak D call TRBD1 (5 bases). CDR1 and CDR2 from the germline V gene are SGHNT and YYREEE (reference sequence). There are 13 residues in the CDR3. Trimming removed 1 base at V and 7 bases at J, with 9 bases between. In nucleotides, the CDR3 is TGTGCCAGCAGCTTGTTCGGGGGGCAGCCCCAGCATTTT. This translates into CASSLFGGQPQHF.

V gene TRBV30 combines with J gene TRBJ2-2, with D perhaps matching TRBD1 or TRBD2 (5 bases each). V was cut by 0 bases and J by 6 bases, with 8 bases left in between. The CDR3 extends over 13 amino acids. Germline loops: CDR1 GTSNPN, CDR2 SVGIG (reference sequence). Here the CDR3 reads CAWSVLGAGELFF. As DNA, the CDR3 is TGTGCCTGGAGTGTACTAGGGGCCGGGGAGCTGTTTTTT. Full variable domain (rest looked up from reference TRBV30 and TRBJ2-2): SQTIHQWPATLVQPVGSPLSLECTVEGTSNPNLYWYRQAAGRGLQLLFYSVGIGQISSEVPQNLSASRPQDRQFILSSKKLLLSDSGFYLCAWSVLGAGELFFGEGSRLTVL.

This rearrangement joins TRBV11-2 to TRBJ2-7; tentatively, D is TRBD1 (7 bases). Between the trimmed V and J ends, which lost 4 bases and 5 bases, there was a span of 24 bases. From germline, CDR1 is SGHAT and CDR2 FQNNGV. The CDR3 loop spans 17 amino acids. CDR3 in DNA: TGTGCCAGCAGCTACGGCTACGTTCAGGGGGGACTCCACGAGCAGTACTTC. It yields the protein CASSYGYVQGGLHEQYF. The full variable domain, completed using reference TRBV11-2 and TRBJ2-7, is EAGVAQSPRYKIIEKRQSVAFWCNPISGHATLYWYQQILGQGPKLLIQFQNNGVVDDSQLPKDRFSAERLKGVDSTLKIQPAKLEDSAVYLCASSYGYVQGGLHEQYFGPGTRLTVT.

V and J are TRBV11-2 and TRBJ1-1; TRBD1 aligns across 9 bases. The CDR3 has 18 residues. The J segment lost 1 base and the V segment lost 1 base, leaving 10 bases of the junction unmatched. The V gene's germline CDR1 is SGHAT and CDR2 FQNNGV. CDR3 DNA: TGTGCCAGCAGCTTAGTGTTCCCGGGACAGGGAGAGAACACTGAAGCTTTCTTT. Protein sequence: CASSLVFPGQGENTEAFF.

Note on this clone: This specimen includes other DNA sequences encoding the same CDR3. The chain's CDR3 is CAITGGDYGYTF. CDR3 bases: TGTGCCATCACGGGAGGGGACTATGGCTACACCTTC. The chain recombines TRBV10-3 with TRBJ1-2; maybe TRBD1 (5 bases). The V end was cut by 7 bases, the J end by 3 bases, with 9 bases between. Germline CDR1 is ENHRY and CDR2 is SYGVKD. The CDR3 has 12 residues.

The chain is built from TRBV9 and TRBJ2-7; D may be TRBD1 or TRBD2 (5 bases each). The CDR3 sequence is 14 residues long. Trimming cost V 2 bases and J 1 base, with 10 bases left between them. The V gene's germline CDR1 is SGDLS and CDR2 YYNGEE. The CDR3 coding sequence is TGTGCCAGCAGCGTCCGGGACGGTTCCTACGAGCAGTACTTC. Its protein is CASSVRDGSYEQYF.

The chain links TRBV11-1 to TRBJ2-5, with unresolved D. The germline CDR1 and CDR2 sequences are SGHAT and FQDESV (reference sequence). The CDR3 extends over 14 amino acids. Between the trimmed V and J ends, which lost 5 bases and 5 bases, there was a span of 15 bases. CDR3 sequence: CASSPYGSVETQYF. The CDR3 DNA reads TGTGCCAGCAGCCCTTACGGCTCGGTGGAGACCCAGTACTTC.

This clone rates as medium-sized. The CDR3, as DNA: TGTGCCAGCAGCTTCGGAGAGCTAGCACCGGCCGGGGAGCTGTTTTTT. The encoded protein is CASSFGELAPAGELFF. V is TRBV5-8 and J is TRBJ2-2, with D perhaps matching TRBD2 (5 bases). V was shortened by 2 bases and J by 6 bases, with 17 bases between the two germline ends. This CDR3 comprises 16 residues. From germline, CDR1 is SGHTS and CDR2 YDEGEE.

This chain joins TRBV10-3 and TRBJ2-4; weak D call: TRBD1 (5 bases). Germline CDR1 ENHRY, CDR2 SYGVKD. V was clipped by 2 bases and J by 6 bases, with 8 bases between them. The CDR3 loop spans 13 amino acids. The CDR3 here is CAISERQLNIQYF. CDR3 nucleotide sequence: TGTGCCATCAGTGAGCGACAGTTAAACATTCAGTACTTC.

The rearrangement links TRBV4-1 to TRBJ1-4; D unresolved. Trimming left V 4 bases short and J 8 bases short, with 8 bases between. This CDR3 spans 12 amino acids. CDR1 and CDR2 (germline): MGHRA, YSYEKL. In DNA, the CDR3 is TGCGCCAGCAGCCTCAACAAGGAAAAACTGTTTTTT. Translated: CASSLNKEKLFF.

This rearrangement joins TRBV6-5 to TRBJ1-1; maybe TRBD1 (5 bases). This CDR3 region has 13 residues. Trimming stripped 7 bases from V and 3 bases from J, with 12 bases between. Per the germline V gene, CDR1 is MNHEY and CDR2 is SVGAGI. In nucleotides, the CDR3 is TGTGCCAGCACCCGGGGGTTACACACTGAAGCTTTCTTT. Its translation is CASTRGLHTEAFF.

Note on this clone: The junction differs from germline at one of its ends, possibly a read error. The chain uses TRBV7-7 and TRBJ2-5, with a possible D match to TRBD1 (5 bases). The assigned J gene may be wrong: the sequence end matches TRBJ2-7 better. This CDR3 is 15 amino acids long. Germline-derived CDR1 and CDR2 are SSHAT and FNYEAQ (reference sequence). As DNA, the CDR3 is TGTGCTAGCAGCCCGGCACAGGACCCCTTCTACGAGCAGTACTTC. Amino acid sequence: CASSPAQDPFYEQYF.

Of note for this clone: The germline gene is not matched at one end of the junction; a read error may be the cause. The CDR3 sequence: CASTLGLAARNEQFF. As DNA, the CDR3 is TGTGCCAGCACCTTAGGACTAGCGGCTAGGAATGAGCAGTTCTTC. This rearrangement joins TRBV11-3 to TRBJ2-1; 10 positions match TRBD2. CDR1 is SGHNT and CDR2 is YENEEA in the germline V gene. The CDR3 is 15 amino acids.

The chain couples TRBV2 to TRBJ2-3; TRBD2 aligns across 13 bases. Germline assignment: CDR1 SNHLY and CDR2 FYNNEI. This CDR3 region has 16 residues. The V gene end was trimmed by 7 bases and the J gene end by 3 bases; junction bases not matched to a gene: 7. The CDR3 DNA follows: TGTGCCAGCATCCTACTAGCGGGAGGGGAGACAGATACGCAGTATTTT. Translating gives CASILLAGGETDTQYF.

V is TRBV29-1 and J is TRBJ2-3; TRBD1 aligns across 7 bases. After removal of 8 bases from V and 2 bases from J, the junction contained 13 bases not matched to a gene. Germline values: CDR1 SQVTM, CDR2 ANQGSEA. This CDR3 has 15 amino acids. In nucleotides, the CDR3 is TGCAGCTCCGACCTGAGGGACAGATTCACAGATACGCAGTATTTT. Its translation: CSSDLRDRFTDTQYF.

The DNA for the CDR3 is TGTGCCTGGAGTCGAGGGAATCAGCCCCAGCATTTT. Protein: CAWSRGNQPQHF. This chain uses TRBV30 with TRBJ1-5; no clear D gene. CDR1 is GTSNPN, CDR2 SVGIG, per germline (reference sequence). This CDR3 has 12 residues. The V end was cut by 2 bases, the J end by 4 bases, with 6 bases between.